These T cell receptor beta chains were read from a single sample in a study of sequential checkpoint blockade in melanoma. The table came from immunoSEQ multiplex PCR; TCRdb's copy has only in-frame clones and leaves some out. The sample lists some 2,300 clones; around 27% were seen once. The sample consisted of tumor tissue (inferred from file names), taken from a patient given nivolumab and ipilimumab in sequence. All receptors come from a human donor with melanoma. The CDR3 runs from the conserved cysteine through the conserved F or W. D genes are given only for firm matches. For some rows the clone size is stated as once, few or many, or as a class when expanded; others skip it.

D | length | J | size | V | CDR3 | DNA
TRBD2 | 15 | TRBJ2-1 | NA | TRBV15 | CATSRVGLAHNEQFF | TGTGCCACCAGCAGAGTAGGACTAGCGCACAATGAGCAGTTCTTC
TRBD1 | 15 | TRBJ1-4 | medium-sized | TRBV11-3 | CASSLGAGGREKLFF | TGTGCCAGCAGCTTAGGGGCAGGGGGACGAGAAAAACTGTTTTTT
TRBD2 | 15 | TRBJ2-7 | NA | TRBV11-3 | CASSLSSGGIYEQYF | TGTGCCAGCAGCTTGTCTAGCGGGGGGATCTACGAGCAGTACTTC
NA | 15 | TRBJ1-4 | NA | TRBV5-1 | CASSLAGQGDEKLFF | TGCGCCAGCAGCTTGGCGGGCCAGGGCGATGAAAAACTGTTTTTT
NA | 14 | TRBJ2-3 | NA | TRBV30 | CAWSSGVSTDTQYF | TGTGCCTGGAGTTCTGGAGTGAGCACAGATACGCAGTATTTT
TRBD1 | 14 | TRBJ2-5 | NA | TRBV19 | CASSIGQGAKTQYF | TGTGCCAGTAGTATAGGTCAGGGGGCGAAGACCCAGTACTTC
NA | 13 | TRBJ1-1 | NA | TRBV12-5 | CASGGPGSTEAFF | TGTGCCAGCGGGGGACCCGGAAGTACTGAAGCTTTCTTT
NA | 14 | TRBJ1-5 | few | TRBV9 | CASSEGVVNQPQHF | TGTGCCAGCAGCGAGGGGGTTGTGAATCAGCCCCAGCATTTT
TRBD1 | 12 | TRBJ1-1 | few | TRBV10-2 | CAMRGRDTEAFF | TGCGCCATGAGGGGGCGGGACACTGAAGCTTTCTTT
TRBD2 | 19 | TRBJ2-3 | few | TRBV11-3 | CASSSQRTSGRSGTDTQYF | TGTGCCAGCAGCTCCCAGCGTACTAGCGGGAGGTCAGGCACAGATACGCAGTATTTT
NA | 13 | TRBJ1-1 | few | TRBV6-8 | CASSDSMGTEAFF | TGTGCCAGCAGTGACTCGATGGGGACTGAAGCTTTCTTT
TRBD2 | 15 | TRBJ2-1 | NA | TRBV5-1 | CASSLGLTSGAEQFF | TGCGCCAGCAGCTTGGGTCTGACTAGCGGGGCCGAGCAGTTCTTC
NA | 15 | TRBJ1-4 | few | TRBV14 | CASKQSSSNNEKLFF | TGTGCCAGCAAACAATCCAGTTCGAACAATGAAAAACTGTTTTTT
TRBD1 | 16 | TRBJ1-5 | NA | TRBV18 | CASSPERDRGGQPQHF | TGTGCCAGCTCACCCGAGAGGGACAGGGGGGGACAGCCCCAGCATTTT
TRBD1 | 16 | TRBJ1-5 | few | TRBV9 | CASSPTPRTGDQPQHF | TGTGCCAGCAGCCCCACCCCCCGAACAGGGGATCAGCCCCAGCATTTT
NA | 14 | TRBJ1-5 | NA | TRBV19 | CASSTLTGNQPQHF | TGTGCCAGTAGTACCCTAACGGGCAATCAGCCCCAGCATTTT
NA | 13 | TRBJ1-1 | many | TRBV7-2 | CASSLGGRPEAFF | TGTGCCAGCAGCTTAGGGGGGAGGCCCGAAGCTTTCTTT
TRBD2 | 14 | TRBJ2-7 | NA | TRBV6-8 | CASSSAGGSYEQYF | TGTGCCAGCAGTTCAGCGGGGGGATCCTACGAGCAGTACTTC
TRBD1 | 16 | TRBJ1-1 | few | TRBV11-3 | CASSGLFDRGGTEAFF | TGTGCCAGCAGCGGCCTCTTCGACAGGGGGGGGACTGAAGCTTTCTTT
TRBD2 | 16 | TRBJ2-3 | NA | TRBV19 | CASSLPRWGGADTQYF | TGTGCCAGTAGTCTCCCCCGGTGGGGGGGGGCAGATACGCAGTATTTT
NA | 15 | TRBJ2-2 | NA | TRBV5-1 | CASSPTSGRAGELFF | TGCGCCAGCAGCCCCACTAGTGGTAGGGCCGGGGAGCTGTTTTTT
TRBD1 | 15 | TRBJ1-1 | few | TRBV5-1 | CASSLDPDRVTEAFF | TGCGCCAGCAGCTTGGATCCGGACAGGGTCACTGAAGCTTTCTTT
TRBD1 | 14 | TRBJ1-1 | medium-sized | TRBV11-3 | CASSYGQGRTEAFF | TGTGCCAGCAGCTACGGACAGGGCCGGACTGAAGCTTTCTTT
NA | 13 | TRBJ1-2 | NA | TRBV19 | CASSPWTLYGYTF | TGTGCCAGTAGTCCTTGGACGCTCTATGGCTACACCTTC
TRBD1 | 19 | TRBJ2-6 | NA | TRBV19 | CASSMVGDRALSGANVLTF | TGTGCCAGTAGTATGGTTGGTGACAGGGCCCTCTCTGGGGCCAACGTCCTGACTTTC
NA | 15 | TRBJ2-7 | medium-sized | TRBV11-3 | CASSWGTGGPYEQYF | TGTGCCAGCAGCTGGGGGACGGGCGGTCCCTACGAGCAGTACTTC
TRBD1 | 15 | TRBJ1-2 | once | TRBV14 | CASSQVSGTGSGYTF | TGTGCCAGCAGCCAAGTCTCCGGGACAGGGTCTGGCTACACCTTC
NA | 14 | TRBJ1-4 | few | TRBV6-8 | CASSYSGQFEKLFF | TGTGCCAGCAGTTACTCGGGGCAGTTTGAAAAACTGTTTTTT
NA | 13 | TRBJ1-2 | NA | TRBV6-8 | CASSYSGLSGYTF | TGTGCCAGCAGTTACTCGGGGCTCTCGGGCTACACCTTC
NA | 14 | TRBJ1-2 | NA | TRBV6-8 | CASSYAPILDGYTF | TGTGCCAGCAGTTACGCCCCGATCCTGGATGGCTACACCTTC
NA | 17 | TRBJ2-3 | few | TRBV6-8 | CASSYSPTTILTDTQYF | TGTGCCAGCAGTTACTCCCCAACAACAATTCTCACAGATACGCAGTATTTT